This entry features one T cell receptor beta chain sequence. Its specificity is not known. This specimen comes from a study of T cell responses to AZD1222 COVID-19 vaccine. As for the study in general: Second doses that came at about 4 or about 12 weeks were put together. Findings and caveats of the study: CD4 TCRs associated with vaccination spanned spike, dominating at 160-218 and 743-854. Repertoires in all cases were sampled only once the peak T cell response had passed.

Clones were read by immunoSEQ multiplex PCR, and TCRdb kept only the in-frame ones, dropping some. The repertoire holds 100,000 or so clones, with roughly 90% as singletons. The CDR3 spans 15 residues. Germline V lookup: CDR1 SNHLY, CDR2 FYNNEI. The ends lost 4 bases at V and 5 bases at J; junction bases unmatched: 10. V and J are TRBV2 and TRBJ2-7; 8 nucleotides align to TRBD1. The clonotype was recovered from an adult in good health. The sample in question was peripheral blood, obtained on day 0 of AZD1222 vaccination. CDR3 sequence reads: CASSARTGMIHEQYF. The CDR3 DNA reads as TGTGCCAGCAGTGCCAGGACAGGGATGATCCACGAGCAGTACTTC.